A selection of T cell receptor beta chains follows, all from one sample in a study of blood T cell repertoires in COVID-19. Only in-frame clones appear in the TCRdb table, and some are missing; sequencing was by immunoSEQ multiplex PCR. Of about 56,000 clones in the sample, more than 80% are singletons; the top ten hold 20% to 25%. Material for sequencing was peripheral blood. These receptors were obtained from a human donor in a cohort sampled during active COVID-19. Each CDR3 is given with its conserved first and last residue. A D gene is named only where the DNA matches it firmly. A row's size may be missing; if present it is once, few, many or a size class.

d_gene	abundance	v_gene	j_gene	CDR3aa	CDR3nt
TRBD1	once	TRBV14	TRBJ1-2	CASSQDFDGQGYGYTF	TGTGCCAGCAGCCAAGACTTTGACGGACAGGGGTATGGCTACACCTTC
NA	NA	TRBV4-1	TRBJ2-5	CASSHIDRLETQYF	TGCGCCAGCAGCCATATAGACAGGTTGGAGACCCAGTACTTC
NA	NA	TRBV12-5	TRBJ1-3	CASGTVQGQGSSGNTIYF	TGTGCTAGTGGCACCGTCCAGGGACAAGGAAGCTCTGGAAACACCATATATTTT
NA	NA	TRBV5-5	TRBJ1-6	CASSLFGGANSPLHF	TGTGCCAGCAGCTTGTTCGGGGGGGCAAATTCACCCCTCCACTTT
TRBD1	NA	TRBV3-1/TRBV3-2	TRBJ2-7	CASSQVYRGDYEQYF	TGTGCCAGCAGCCAAGTTTACAGGGGGGACTACGAGCAGTACTTC
TRBD1	NA	TRBV7-2	TRBJ1-2	CASSLATGITNYGYTF	TGTGCCAGCAGCTTAGCGACAGGGATCACTAACTATGGCTACACCTTC
NA	NA	TRBV12-2	TRBJ2-1	CASRPPPRGEQFF	TGTGCAAGTCGCCCACCCCCCCGGGGAGAGCAGTTCTTC
NA	NA	TRBV12-3/TRBV12-4	TRBJ1-4	CATSTGRSGKLFF	TGTGCCACCTCGACAGGCCGATCGGGAAAACTGTTTTTT
NA	many	TRBV19	TRBJ2-1	CASTWTVSSYNEQFF	TGTGCCAGTACCTGGACAGTGAGCTCCTACAATGAGCAGTTCTTC
TRBD1	NA	TRBV30	TRBJ1-3	CAWSPTGNTIYF	TGTGCCTGGAGCCCGACAGGGAACACCATATATTTT
NA	NA	TRBV20-1	TRBJ2-1	CSASWGGGFYNEQFF	TGCAGTGCTAGTTGGGGTGGGGGGTTTTACAATGAGCAGTTCTTC
NA	NA	TRBV3-1/TRBV3-2	TRBJ2-1	CASSQEIGGVSYNEQFF	TGTGCCAGCAGCCAAGAGATCGGCGGGGTGTCCTACAATGAGCAGTTCTTC
TRBD1	NA	TRBV6-5	TRBJ2-3	CASSLNRGRGDTQYF	TGTGCCAGCAGTTTAAACAGGGGGCGGGGGGATACGCAGTATTTT
NA	NA	TRBV6-6	TRBJ1-5	CASSYSRGTRQPQHF	TGTGCCAGCAGTTACTCACGGGGAACGCGGCAGCCCCAGCATTTT
TRBD1	NA	TRBV18	TRBJ1-5	CASSTITGESNQPQHF	TGTGCCAGCTCAACGATAACAGGGGAGAGCAATCAGCCCCAGCATTTT
NA	NA	TRBV4-3	TRBJ2-2	CASSQDRTGELFF	TGCGCCAGCAGCCAAGATAGAACCGGGGAGCTGTTTTTT
TRBD1	once	TRBV18	TRBJ1-5	CASSPRDRGLNQPQHF	TGTGCCAGCTCACCTCGGGACAGGGGACTCAATCAGCCCCAGCATTTT
NA	NA	TRBV28	TRBJ1-1	CASSSATGIWTEAFF	TGTGCCAGCAGTTCCGCAACAGGGATTTGGACTGAAGCTTTCTTT
NA	NA	TRBV7-2	TRBJ2-5	CASSLGQALRETQYF	TGTGCCAGCAGCTTAGGACAGGCCCTCCGGGAGACCCAGTACTTC
NA	NA	TRBV12-3/TRBV12-4	TRBJ1-2	CASRSYGYTF	TGTGCCAGCAGGTCGTATGGCTACACCTTC
NA	NA	TRBV19	TRBJ2-3	CASSSASRPRLDTQYF	TGTGCCAGTAGTTCCGCCAGCCGGCCAAGACTAGATACGCAGTATTTT
TRBD1	NA	TRBV27	TRBJ1-6	CASTTAQGVNSPLHF	TGTGCCAGCACCACGGCCCAGGGGGTAAATTCACCCCTCCACTTT
TRBD1	NA	TRBV5-1	TRBJ2-2	CASRTSQGANTGELFF	TGCGCCAGCAGAACCTCCCAGGGGGCGAACACCGGGGAGCTGTTTTTT
NA	NA	TRBV5-8	TRBJ1-5	CASSLLQGGSNNQPQHF	TGTGCCAGCAGCCTATTACAGGGAGGGTCTAACAATCAGCCCCAGCATTTT
TRBD1	NA	TRBV13	TRBJ1-2	CASRRFWGTGRSYGYTF	TGTGCCAGCAGGCGCTTTTGGGGGACAGGAAGAAGCTATGGCTACACCTTC
TRBD2	NA	TRBV3-1/TRBV3-2	TRBJ2-5	CASSQKIGTSGGAETQYF	TGTGCCAGCAGCCAAAAGATTGGGACTAGCGGGGGGGCTGAGACCCAGTACTTC
TRBD2	NA	TRBV19	TRBJ2-1	CASTTLAGAYNEQFF	TGTGCCAGTACCACACTAGCGGGGGCCTACAATGAGCAGTTCTTC
TRBD2	NA	TRBV9	TRBJ2-1	CASSVAGILGGGKYNEQFF	TGTGCCAGCAGCGTAGCCGGGATCCTTGGCGGGGGAAAATACAATGAGCAGTTCTTC
NA	NA	TRBV4-1	TRBJ1-1	CASRGWGDTEAFF	TGCGCCAGCAGGGGGTGGGGGGACACTGAAGCTTTCTTT
NA	NA	TRBV18	TRBJ2-2	CASSPSTNTGELFF	TGTGCCAGCTCACCGAGCACGAACACCGGGGAGCTGTTTTTT
NA	NA	TRBV14	TRBJ2-2	CASSQEGRAGELFF	TGTGCCAGCAGCCAAGAGGGCAGAGCCGGGGAGCTGTTTTTT
NA	NA	TRBV5-1	TRBJ1-2	CASSVLGDYGYTF	TGCGCCAGCAGCGTTCTCGGGGACTATGGCTACACCTTC
NA	NA	TRBV5-6	TRBJ2-3	CASSFGARTDTQYF	TGTGCCAGCAGCTTTGGGGCCCGCACAGATACGCAGTATTTT
NA	NA	TRBV6-5	TRBJ2-1	CASSLQGGDEQFF	TGTGCCAGCAGTTTACAGGGAGGGGATGAGCAGTTCTTC
TRBD2	once	TRBV5-6	TRBJ2-3	CASSPGLAGTDTQYF	TGTGCCAGCAGCCCGGGACTAGCGGGCACAGATACGCAGTATTTT
NA	NA	TRBV2	TRBJ2-4	CASSALRDSLLAKNIQYF	TGTGCCAGCAGTGCGCTCCGGGACTCCCTACTAGCCAAAAACATTCAGTACTTC
TRBD1	NA	TRBV13	TRBJ2-6	CASSLAGQTGANVLTF	TGTGCCAGCAGCTTAGCGGGACAGACTGGGGCCAACGTCCTGACTTTC
TRBD2	NA	TRBV10-3	TRBJ2-2	CAISDLTSGNTGELFF	TGTGCCATCAGTGATCTGACTAGCGGCAACACCGGGGAGCTGTTTTTT
TRBD1	few	TRBV7-2	TRBJ1-5	CASSRDRGNQPQHF	TGTGCCAGCAGCCGTGACAGGGGTAATCAGCCCCAGCATTTT
TRBD1	NA	TRBV6-6	TRBJ2-7	CASSPRTGYYEQYF	TGTGCCAGCAGCCCAAGGACAGGCTACTACGAGCAGTACTTC
NA	NA	TRBV12-3/TRBV12-4	TRBJ1-2	CASSLQAYGYTF	TGTGCCAGCAGTTTACAGGCTTATGGCTACACCTTC
TRBD2	once	TRBV5-1	TRBJ2-3	CASSWGTSGTDTQYF	TGCGCCAGCAGCTGGGGGACTAGCGGCACAGATACGCAGTATTTT
NA	NA	TRBV30	TRBJ2-3	CAWSSTGDTQYF	TGTGCCTGGAGCTCCACAGGAGATACGCAGTATTTT
TRBD1	once	TRBV19	TRBJ1-4	CASSNSRRQGGGEDEKLFF	TGTGCCAGTAGTAACTCCCGTCGACAGGGTGGAGGCGAGGATGAAAAACTGTTTTTT
TRBD1	few	TRBV30	TRBJ1-3	CAWIRTGLIGNTIYF	TGTGCCTGGATCCGGACAGGGCTTATCGGAAACACCATATATTTT
TRBD2	NA	TRBV3-1/TRBV3-2	TRBJ2-5	CASSQLTSGGLQETQYF	TGTGCCAGCAGCCAATTGACTAGCGGGGGGCTCCAAGAGACCCAGTACTTC
NA	NA	TRBV7-8	TRBJ1-4	CASSSRQGREKLFF	TGTGCCAGCAGCTCGAGACAAGGTCGGGAAAAACTGTTTTTT
NA	NA	TRBV19	TRBJ1-5	CASSIGGKVSNQPQHF	TGTGCCAGTAGTATTGGAGGGAAGGTTAGCAATCAGCCCCAGCATTTT
TRBD1	NA	TRBV7-2	TRBJ1-2	CASSYGTGFGGYTF	TGTGCCAGCAGCTATGGGACAGGGTTCGGTGGCTACACCTTC
NA	NA	TRBV7-8	TRBJ1-2	CASSLGQAGYGYTF	TGTGCCAGCAGCTTAGGGCAGGCAGGCTATGGCTACACCTTC
NA	NA	TRBV10-3	TRBJ1-2	CAIRPTGTVYGYTF	TGTGCCATCAGACCGACGGGAACCGTCTATGGCTACACCTTC
NA	NA	TRBV3-1/TRBV3-2	TRBJ1-3	CASMAGGGNTIYF	TGTGCCAGCATGGCTGGAGGGGGAAACACCATATATTTT
TRBD2	NA	TRBV6-2/TRBV6-3	TRBJ2-6	CASSYGLAGFSGANVLTF	TGTGCCAGCAGTTACGGTCTAGCGGGGTTCTCTGGGGCCAACGTCCTGACTTTC
NA	NA	TRBV19	TRBJ2-7	CASSGDPGLPPYEQYF	TGTGCCAGTTCTGGGGACCCGGGACTCCCACCCTACGAGCAGTACTTC
NA	NA	TRBV7-2	TRBJ2-4	CASSPSGGTLGKNIQYF	TGTGCCAGCAGCCCATCGGGGGGCACTCTGGGCAAAAACATTCAGTACTTC
NA	NA	TRBV10-3	TRBJ2-3	CAIKQADTQYF	TGTGCCATCAAGCAGGCAGATACGCAGTATTTT
TRBD2	NA	TRBV7-2	TRBJ2-1	CASSQWASGGVDEQFF	TGTGCCAGCAGCCAGTGGGCTAGCGGGGGGGTTGATGAGCAGTTCTTC